This paragraph covers one T cell receptor beta chain sequence. In the original analysis: Amplified reference gene primers provided the basis for estimating nucleated cell counts. Libraries were prepared by immunoSEQ multiplex PCR; TCRdb keeps only in-frame clonotypes and omits some of them. V, J and clone size are taken as reported in that table, and D and trimming were inferred from the DNA itself. The sample lists some 150,000 clones, approximately 90% occurring once. The sample belongs to a study of blood T cell repertoires in COVID-19. For the study at large: Sites across the United States, Italy and Spain contributed samples from acute and convalescent COVID-19. Sources were T cells, B-cell-depleted T cells, or PBMCs; the material itself was cDNA or gDNA.

Sequencing was carried out using peripheral blood. This TCR derives from a woman aged 60-70 years with active or convalescent COVID-19.

This CDR3 reads CASSQGSYNSPLHF. CDR3 sequence (DNA): TGTGCCAGTAGTCAGGGATCCTATAATTCACCCCTCCACTTT. The V gene is TRBV19, the J gene TRBJ1-6; a possible D gene is TRBD1 (5 bases). V was pared by 5 bases and J by 1 base, with 6 bases between. CDR1 is LNHDA, CDR2 SQIVND, per germline (reference sequence). The CDR3 covers 14 residues.